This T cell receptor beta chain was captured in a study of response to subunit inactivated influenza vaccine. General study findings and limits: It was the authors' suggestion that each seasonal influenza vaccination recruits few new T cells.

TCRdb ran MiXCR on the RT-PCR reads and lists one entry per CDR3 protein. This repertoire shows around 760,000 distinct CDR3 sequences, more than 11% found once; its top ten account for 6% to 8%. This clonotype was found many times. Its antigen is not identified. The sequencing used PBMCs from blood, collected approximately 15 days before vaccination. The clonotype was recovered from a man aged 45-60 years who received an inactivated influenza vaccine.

In DNA form, the CDR3 reads TGTGCCAGCAGCTTAGGCCTCGGACACTTCTACGAGCAGTACTTC. Translation: CASSLGLGHFYEQYF. The chain is built from TRBV7-2 and TRBJ2-7; the D gene is possibly TRBD1 (5 bases). Trimming left V 1 base short and J 3 bases short, with 13 bases between. Germline-derived CDR1 and CDR2 are SGHTA and FQGNSA. The CDR3 runs to 15 residues. Based on the CDR3 plus reference TRBV7-2 and TRBJ2-7, the full variable domain is GAGVSQSPSNKVTEKGKDVELRCDPISGHTALYWYRQSLGQGLEFLIYFQGNSAPDKSGLPSDRFSAERTGGSVSTLTIQRTQQEDSAVYLCASSLGLGHFYEQYFGPGTRLTVT.